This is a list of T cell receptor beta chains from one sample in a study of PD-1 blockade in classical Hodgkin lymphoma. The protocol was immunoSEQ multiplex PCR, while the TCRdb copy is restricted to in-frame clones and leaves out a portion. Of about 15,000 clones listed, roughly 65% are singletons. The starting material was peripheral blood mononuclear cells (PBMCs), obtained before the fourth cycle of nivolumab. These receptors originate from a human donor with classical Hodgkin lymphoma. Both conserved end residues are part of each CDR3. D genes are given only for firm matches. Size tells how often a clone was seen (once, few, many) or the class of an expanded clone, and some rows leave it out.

CASSLGHTQGGELFF | TGCGCCAGCAGCTTGGGTCACACCCAGGGTGGGGAGCTGTTTTTT | TRBJ2-2 | - | - | TRBV5-1
CASSFAGPGANVLTF | TGTGCCAGCAGCTTTGCCGGTCCTGGGGCCAACGTCCTGACTTTC | TRBJ2-6 | - | - | TRBV11-2
CASSQAGHSNYGYTF | TGTGCCAGCTCACAGGCCGGACACTCTAACTATGGCTACACCTTC | TRBJ1-2 | - | - | TRBV18
CASRQQGANYGYTF | TGTGCCAGCAGGCAACAGGGGGCGAACTATGGCTACACCTTC | TRBJ1-2 | few | TRBD1 | TRBV5-6
CASSSPSQGGWNEQYF | TGTGCCAGCAGTTCACCCAGTCAGGGGGGGTGGAACGAGCAGTACTTC | TRBJ2-7 | once | - | TRBV28
CASSFTGQGGELFF | TGTGCCAGCAGCTTTACGGGACAGGGCGGGGAGCTGTTTTTT | TRBJ2-2 | - | TRBD1 | TRBV6-1
CASSYSPLQPQHF | TGTGCCAGCAGTTACTCGCCACTTCAGCCCCAGCATTTT | TRBJ1-5 | - | - | TRBV6-5
CASSMRGANLDEQFF | TGTGCCAGTAGTATGCGTGGAGCCAACCTAGATGAGCAGTTCTTC | TRBJ2-1 | once | - | TRBV19
CASSEAGTLNEKLFF | TGTGCCAGCAGCGAGGCCGGGACCCTCAATGAAAAACTGTTTTTT | TRBJ1-4 | - | - | TRBV28
CASSFGRATYEQYF | TGTGCCAGCAGTTTCGGCAGGGCGACCTACGAGCAGTACTTC | TRBJ2-7 | - | - | TRBV27
CASSQAQSGGAYEQYF | TGTGCCAGCAGCCAAGCTCAGTCAGGGGGCGCGTACGAGCAGTACTTC | TRBJ2-7 | - | TRBD1 | TRBV4-2
CASSAGTGWVTEAFF | TGTGCCAGCAGTGCCGGGACAGGGTGGGTCACTGAAGCTTTCTTT | TRBJ1-1 | - | TRBD1 | TRBV6-1
CASSYSTSGSGNTIYF | TGTGCCAGCAGTTACTCGACATCCGGATCTGGAAACACCATATATTTT | TRBJ1-3 | few | - | TRBV6-5
CASSRLANTGELFF | TGCGCCAGCAGCCGTCTCGCGAACACCGGGGAGCTGTTTTTT | TRBJ2-2 | once | - | TRBV10-1
CASSLQGSGANVLTF | TGCGCCAGCAGCTTGCAGGGATCTGGGGCCAACGTCCTGACTTTC | TRBJ2-6 | - | - | TRBV5-1
CASSATRVGGTEAFF | TGTGCCAGCAGTGCGACGCGGGTCGGGGGCACTGAAGCTTTCTTT | TRBJ1-1 | - | - | TRBV2
CASSKLYPGQGEETQYF | TGTGCCAGCAGTAAACTATACCCGGGACAGGGAGAAGAGACCCAGTACTTC | TRBJ2-5 | - | TRBD1 | TRBV27
CAWTAGTSVETQYF | TGTGCCTGGACCGCGGGCACGAGCGTGGAGACCCAGTACTTC | TRBJ2-5 | - | - | TRBV30
CASREVILDTQETQYF | TGCGCCAGCAGGGAAGTAATATTAGATACTCAAGAGACCCAGTACTTC | TRBJ2-5 | - | - | TRBV10-1
CASSWVVSASYNEQFF | TGTGCCAGTAGTTGGGTCGTTTCTGCCTCCTACAATGAGCAGTTCTTC | TRBJ2-1 | - | - | TRBV19
CASSEASGDYEQYF | TGTGCCAGCAGTGAGGCTAGCGGGGACTACGAGCAGTACTTC | TRBJ2-7 | - | TRBD2 | TRBV2
CASSVYRGADTQYF | TGTGCCAGCAGTGTGTATAGGGGAGCAGATACGCAGTATTTT | TRBJ2-3 | - | - | TRBV6-1
CASSKDRGYEQYF | TGTGCCAGCAGCAAAGACAGGGGGTACGAGCAGTACTTC | TRBJ2-7 | - | TRBD1 | TRBV5-8
CSVEVRANEQFF | TGCAGCGTTGAAGTTAGAGCCAATGAGCAGTTCTTC | TRBJ2-1 | - | - | TRBV29-1
CASSYSTTGFTDTQYF | TGTGCCAGCAGTTATTCAACGACAGGGTTCACAGATACGCAGTATTTT | TRBJ2-3 | - | TRBD1 | TRBV6-5
CSVSGGAEAFF | TGCAGCGTTTCAGGGGGGGCTGAAGCCTTCTTT | TRBJ1-1 | - | TRBD1 | TRBV29-1
CASSPPPGGDADTQYF | TGTGCCAGCTCACCACCCCCGGGAGGCGACGCAGATACGCAGTATTTT | TRBJ2-3 | - | TRBD2 | TRBV18
CASSPRGYTEAFF | TGTGCCAGCTCACCACGGGGTTACACTGAAGCTTTCTTT | TRBJ1-1 | - | - | TRBV18
CASSLSSGGRETQYF | TGTGCCAGCAGCTTATCGTCAGGGGGCCGAGAGACCCAGTACTTC | TRBJ2-5 | - | TRBD1 | TRBV7-2
CASRDGLAGDTQYF | TGTGCCAGCAGAGACGGACTAGCGGGAGATACGCAGTATTTT | TRBJ2-3 | - | TRBD2 | TRBV2
CASSLVPGQVSYNEQFF | TGTGCCAGCAGTTTGGTTCCGGGACAGGTCTCCTACAATGAGCAGTTCTTC | TRBJ2-1 | - | TRBD1 | TRBV28
CASRTIMNTEAFF | TGTGCCAGCAGGACAATAATGAACACTGAAGCTTTCTTT | TRBJ1-1 | few | - | TRBV27
CASSFGVRQPQHF | TGTGCCAGCAGTTTTGGGGTGAGACAGCCCCAGCATTTT | TRBJ1-5 | - | - | TRBV28
CASSRPTGNTIYF | TGTGCCAGCAGCCGGCCAACTGGAAACACCATATATTTT | TRBJ1-3 | - | - | TRBV6-5
CASKRLAKTYEQYF | TGTGCCAGCAAGAGGCTAGCGAAGACCTACGAGCAGTACTTC | TRBJ2-7 | - | - | TRBV27
CSVVYTGELFF | TGCAGCGTTGTTTACACCGGGGAGCTGTTTTTT | TRBJ2-2 | once | - | TRBV29-1
CASSFGLAKETQYF | TGCGCCAGCAGCTTCGGCCTAGCAAAAGAGACCCAGTACTTC | TRBJ2-5 | - | - | TRBV5-1
CASRTGTSGRGGSYNEQFF | TGCGCCAGCAGAACCGGGACTAGCGGGAGGGGGGGCTCCTACAATGAGCAGTTCTTC | TRBJ2-1 | - | TRBD2 | TRBV4-1
CASSNPGSSYEQYF | TGTGCCAGTAGTAATCCAGGAAGCTCCTACGAGCAGTACTTC | TRBJ2-7 | medium-sized | - | TRBV19
CASSFGGRDWYNEQFF | TGTGCCAGCAGTTTCGGGGGTCGGGACTGGTACAATGAGCAGTTCTTC | TRBJ2-1 | medium-sized | - | TRBV28
CASSPLTQTGAEKLFF | TGTGCCAGCAGTCCCCTCACCCAGACCGGGGCCGAAAAACTGTTTTTT | TRBJ1-4 | few | - | TRBV2
CASYTSGSSYEQYF | TGTGCCAGCTACACTAGCGGGAGTAGCTACGAGCAGTACTTC | TRBJ2-7 | few | TRBD2 | TRBV28
CASSPTPGGVPYEQYF | TGTGCCAGCAGCCCTACCCCGGGGGGTGTGCCCTACGAGCAGTACTTC | TRBJ2-7 | - | TRBD2 | TRBV5-6
CASSQVGGIKAEAFF | TGTGCCAGCAGCCAAGTTGGGGGAATCAAGGCTGAAGCTTTCTTT | TRBJ1-1 | - | - | TRBV4-2
CASSSGLMVNTGELFF | TGTGCCAGCAGCTCGGGACTAATGGTGAACACCGGGGAGCTGTTTTTT | TRBJ2-2 | - | TRBD2 | TRBV5-4
CASSQVGPAPYEQYF | TGTGCCAGCAGCCAAGTAGGTCCTGCCCCCTACGAGCAGTACTTC | TRBJ2-7 | - | - | TRBV14
CASSLGLEQYF | TGTGCCAGCAGTTTGGGTCTCGAGCAGTACTTC | TRBJ2-7 | medium-sized | - | TRBV27
CASSSRTGVLLTGANVLTF | TGTGCCAGCAGCTCCCGGACAGGGGTTTTACTGACTGGGGCCAACGTCCTGACTTTC | TRBJ2-6 | - | TRBD1 | TRBV9
CASSTPDGTYEQYF | TGTGCCAGCAGTACCCCGGACGGTACCTACGAGCAGTACTTC | TRBJ2-7 | - | - | TRBV6-5
CASSPSWGDPSGTEAFF | TGTGCCAGCAGCCCTTCGTGGGGAGACCCCTCGGGCACTGAAGCTTTCTTT | TRBJ1-1 | few | - | TRBV4-2
CASSVGLNTGELFF | TGTGCCAGCAGTGTTGGATTGAACACCGGGGAGCTGTTTTTT | TRBJ2-2 | - | - | TRBV2
CASSLPRQGTNTEAFF | TGTGCCAGCAGTCTCCCCCGACAGGGAACGAACACTGAAGCTTTCTTT | TRBJ1-1 | medium-sized | TRBD1 | TRBV28